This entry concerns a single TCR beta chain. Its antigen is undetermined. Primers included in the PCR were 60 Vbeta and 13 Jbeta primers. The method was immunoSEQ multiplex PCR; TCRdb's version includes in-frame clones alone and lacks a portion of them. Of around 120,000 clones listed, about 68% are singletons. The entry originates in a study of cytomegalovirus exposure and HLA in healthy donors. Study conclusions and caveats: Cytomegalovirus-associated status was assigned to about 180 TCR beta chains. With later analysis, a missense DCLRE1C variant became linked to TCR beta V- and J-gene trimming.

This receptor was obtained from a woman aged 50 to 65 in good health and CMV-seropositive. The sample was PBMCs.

This CDR3 is CASSAQGTGTDGYTF. CDR3 bases: TGTGCCAGCAGTGCGCAAGGGACAGGGACGGATGGCTACACCTTC. The chain combines TRBV28 with TRBJ1-2; 9 bases are a match to TRBD1. Unmatched junction bases numbered 10, after V lost 5 bases and J lost 6 bases. The CDR3 length is 15 residues. Germline CDR1 MDHEN, CDR2 SYDVKM.